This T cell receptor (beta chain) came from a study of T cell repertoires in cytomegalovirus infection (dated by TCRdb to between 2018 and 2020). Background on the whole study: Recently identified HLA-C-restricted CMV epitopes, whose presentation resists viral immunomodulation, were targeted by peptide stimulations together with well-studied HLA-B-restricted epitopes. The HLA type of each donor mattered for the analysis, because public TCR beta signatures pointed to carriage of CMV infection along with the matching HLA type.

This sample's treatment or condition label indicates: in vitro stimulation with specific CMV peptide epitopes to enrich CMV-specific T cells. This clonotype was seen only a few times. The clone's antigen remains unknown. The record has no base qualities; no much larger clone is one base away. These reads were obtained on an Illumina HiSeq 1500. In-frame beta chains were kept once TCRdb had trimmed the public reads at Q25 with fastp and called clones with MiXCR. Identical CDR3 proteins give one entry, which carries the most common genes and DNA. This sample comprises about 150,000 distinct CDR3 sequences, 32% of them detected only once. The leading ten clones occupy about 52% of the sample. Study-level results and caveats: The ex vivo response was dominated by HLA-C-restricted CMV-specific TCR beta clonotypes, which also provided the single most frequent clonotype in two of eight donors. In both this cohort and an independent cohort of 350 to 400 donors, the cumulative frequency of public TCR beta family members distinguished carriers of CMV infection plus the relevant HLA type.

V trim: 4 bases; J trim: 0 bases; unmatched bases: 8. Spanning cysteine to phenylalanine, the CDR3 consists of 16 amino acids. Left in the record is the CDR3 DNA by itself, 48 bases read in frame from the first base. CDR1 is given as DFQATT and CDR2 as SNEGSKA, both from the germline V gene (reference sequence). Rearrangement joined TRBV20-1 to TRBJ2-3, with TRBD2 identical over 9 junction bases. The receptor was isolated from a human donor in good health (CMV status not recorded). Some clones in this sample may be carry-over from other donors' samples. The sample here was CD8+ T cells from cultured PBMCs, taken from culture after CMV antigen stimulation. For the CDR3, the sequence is CSATRLAVGSTDTQYF. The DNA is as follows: TGCAGTGCTACAAGACTAGCGGTGGGGAGCACAGATACGCAGTATTTT.